This note documents a single T cell receptor (beta chain) sequence. No antigen is known for it. Base qualities were left out, and no much larger clone turns up one base away. These data come from a study of Ad26.COV2.S vaccination and SARS-CoV-2 variants (dated by TCRdb to the early 2020s). Concerning the study at large: Vaccine-arm donors came from COV1001, a multicentre, randomized, double-blind, placebo-controlled phase I-IIa trial of Ad26.COV2.S in healthy adults. Blinding of investigators to trial group allocation was maintained during experiments and outcome assessment. Participants in the trial were split at random into five groups of five each, receiving low-dose or high-dose Ad26.COV2.S once or twice, or else placebo on both occasions. The specificity and breadth of SARS-CoV-2-reactive T cell receptors after Ad26.COV2.S vaccination were assessed by TCRbeta repertoire sequencing. Ad26.COV2.S was given intramuscularly at 5x10^10 or 1x10^11 viral particles, as a single shot or as two shots 56 days apart. The TCR-sequenced set comprised around 30 samples: some 20 Ad26.COV2.S vaccine recipients, 5 placebo recipients and 8 SARS-CoV-2 convalescent individuals. On the study overall, not on this receptor specifically: The study lacked the statistical power to compare responses across vaccine doses or regimens. After vaccination, spike-specific CD8+ and CD4+ T cell responses were reported to show substantial breadth. The authors noted that the TCR breadth and depth analyses may have underestimated total T cell responses. Spike-specific TCR breadth was higher in Ad26.COV2.S recipients than in placebo recipients (P = 0.0014). Comparable non-spike TCR breadth was observed between vaccine and placebo recipients, consistent with only spike being contained in the vaccine.

The immunoSEQ Assay was used to sequence TCRbeta CDR3 regions. After extraction, genomic DNA underwent amplification by bias-controlled multiplex PCR, followed by high-throughput sequencing. The paper's processing steps were these. Collapsing and filtering of sequences were performed to quantify the absolute abundance of each unique TCRbeta CDR3 region. T cell fraction was estimated by normalization of TCRbeta template counts to usable DNA, with usable DNA being measured through amplification of reference genes present in all nucleated cells. Repertoire TCRs were annotated as SARS-CoV-2-specific by exact matching of V gene, CDR3 amino acid sequence and J gene to a known reactive TCR set. The reference SARS-CoV-2 TCR set was obtained from MIRA and was filtered for enrichment in COVID-19-positive ImmuneCODE repertoires, whereby public or cross-reactive TCRs were removed. Based on the MIRA antigens, annotated TCRs were further analysed at the level of specific ORF or position within ORF. Depth was the summed frequency of annotated unique rearrangements, while breadth was defined as annotated unique rearrangements over total unique productive rearrangements. Group comparisons of TCR breadth used two-sided Wilcoxon rank-sum tests. TCRdb mirrors the immuneACCESS table, restricted to in-frame sequences. Some clones are absent from its copies; in checked studies, under half trace to an unresolved V gene, and the reason for the others is unknown. D and trimming come from the DNA, and the V and J calls and clone size come from that table. Across this sample there are 300,000 to 350,000 clones, with approximately 90% seen only once. The ten most abundant clones make up approximately 5.9% of the sample.

The sample's treatment or condition label, decoded: some 20 received Ad26.COV2.S at low or high dose, single or two shots; several received placebo; per-sample allocation not given. Repertoires of vaccine and placebo recipients were sequenced from samples collected on day 63 after the first injection. Between 29 July and 7 August 2020, Cohort 1b enrolled approximately 26 adults aged 18-55 years at one site in Boston, USA. Ad26.COV2.S was a replication-incompetent adenovirus type 26 vector expressing a prefusion-stabilized SARS-CoV-2 spike protein from the original Wuhan strain. Per the germline V gene, SGHTA is the CDR1 and FQGTGA is the CDR2. There are 17 amino acids in the CDR3, from cysteine to phenylalanine inclusive. Here the CDR3 DNA is all that survives: 51 bases in frame from base 1. Unmatched junction bases come to 6, with V trimmed by 5 bases and J by 1 base.

The sequenced sample was peripheral blood, obtained in a trial of Ad26.COV2.S vaccine versus placebo. The receptor's source is a person aged 18-60 years who received the Ad26.COV2.S COVID-19 vaccine or a placebo. This chain joins TRBV7-3 to TRBJ2-2, with TRBD2 identical over 11 junction bases. The CDR3 region: CASSQFLAGGNTGELFF. In nucleotide form, the sequence is TGTGCCAGCAGCCAATTCCTAGCGGGAGGGAACACCGGGGAGCTGTTTTTT.